This T cell receptor (beta chain) is from a study of blood T cell repertoires in COVID-19. As for the study in general: Donors in the United States, Italy and Spain gave samples during acute or convalescent COVID-19. PBMCs, B-cell-depleted T cells, or T cells were the source of the cDNA or gDNA that made up the material.

Original handling: Estimated nucleated cell counts came from reference gene primer amplification. Sequenced by immunoSEQ multiplex PCR; TCRdb stores in-frame clones only, minus some. That table gives V, J and clone size, and the DNA gave D and trimming. The sample holds about 110,000 clones, 88% seen once. The V gene's germline CDR1 is PRHDT and CDR2 FYEKMQ (reference sequence). This CDR3 is 15 amino acids long. The V and J ends lost 2 bases and 7 bases, in that order; junction bases with no gene match: 5. The sequence was collected from a woman aged 50 to 60 with acute or convalescent COVID-19. Sequenced: peripheral blood. The chain carries TRBV13 and TRBJ2-1; 10 bases map to TRBD2. In nucleotides, the CDR3 is TGTGCCAGCAGCTTAACTAGCGGGATCAGTAATGAGCAGTTCTTC. It specifies CASSLTSGISNEQFF.